This T cell receptor (beta chain) was observed in a study of blood T cells in healthy people across ages. Findings of the study overall: Because sorting was not performed, PBMCs prevented conclusive naive versus antigen-experienced comparison. Versus aged donors, long-lived donors had higher diversity and more naive CD4+ cells.

From germline, CDR1 is SGHVS and CDR2 FQNEAQ. This CDR3 contains 13 residues. Aged about 6 to 100, donors were systemically healthy Caucasians from Russia. About this clonotype itself: What it recognizes is unknown.

Together with a sample-barcoded 5' primer, a J-beta primer mix was included in a second PCR lasting about 7 to 11 cycles. A template-switch adaptor containing 12 random nucleotides labeled each cDNA molecule. A single record per CDR3 protein comes from TCRdb applying MiXCR to the 5' RACE reads. This table holds some 900,000 distinct CDR3 sequences, around 48% found once. The TCR was taken from a man between 25 and 39 years old in good health. This sequence joins TRBV7-8 and TRBJ2-7; the D is unclear. Judging by the DNA end, TRBJ2-5 fits better; the J call may be wrong. The sequenced material came from blood. DNA of the CDR3: TGTGCCAGCAGTTGGACGGGCATAGAGACCCAGTACTTC. It specifies CASSWTGIETQYF.